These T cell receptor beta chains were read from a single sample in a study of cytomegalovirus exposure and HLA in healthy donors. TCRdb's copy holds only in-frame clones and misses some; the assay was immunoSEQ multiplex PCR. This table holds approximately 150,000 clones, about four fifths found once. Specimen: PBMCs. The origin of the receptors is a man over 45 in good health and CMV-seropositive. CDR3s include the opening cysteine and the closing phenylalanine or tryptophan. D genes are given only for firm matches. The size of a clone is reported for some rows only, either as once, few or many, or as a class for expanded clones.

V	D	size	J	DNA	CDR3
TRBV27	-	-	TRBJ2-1	TGTGCCAGCAGTTTGGTCACAGGGTTCGGGAATGAGCAGTTCTTC	CASSLVTGFGNEQFF
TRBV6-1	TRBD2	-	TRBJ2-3	TGTGCCAGCACCCTGACTAGCGGGATAGATACGCAGTATTTT	CASTLTSGIDTQYF
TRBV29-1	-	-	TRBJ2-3	TGCAGCGTTGAACGGTCAGGAAACACAGATACGCAGTATTTT	CSVERSGNTDTQYF
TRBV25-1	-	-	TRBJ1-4	TGTGCCAGCAGTGACAGGAATGTTAATGAAAAACTGTTTTTT	CASSDRNVNEKLFF
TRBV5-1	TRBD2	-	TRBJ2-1	TGCGCCAGCAGGACTAGCGGGAGTACCATTTATGAGCAGTTCTTC	CASRTSGSTIYEQFF
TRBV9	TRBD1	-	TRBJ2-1	TGTGCCAGCAGCGTGGACAGGGGGGGATACAATGAGCAGTTCTTC	CASSVDRGGYNEQFF
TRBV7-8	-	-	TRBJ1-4	TGTGCCAGCAGCTTAGGAGGGAATAATGAAAAACTGTTTTTT	CASSLGGNNEKLFF
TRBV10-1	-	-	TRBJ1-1	TGCGCCAGCAGGGGGGACGGGGGAGACACTGAAGCTTTCTTT	CASRGDGGDTEAFF
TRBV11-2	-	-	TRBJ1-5	TGTGCCAGCAGCTTAGAACCAGGGGCAAGTCAGCCCCAGCATTTT	CASSLEPGASQPQHF
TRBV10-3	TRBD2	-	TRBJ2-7	TGTGCCATCAGTGAGTCGGGGACTAGCGGCCCTTACGAGCAGTACTTC	CAISESGTSGPYEQYF
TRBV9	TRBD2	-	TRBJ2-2	TGTGCCAGCAGCGTAGATTGGGCGGGAGCAAACACCGGGGAGCTGTTTTTT	CASSVDWAGANTGELFF
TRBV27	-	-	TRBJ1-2	TGTGCCAGCAGTTTATGGGGGGGCTCCTATGGCTACACCTTC	CASSLWGGSYGYTF
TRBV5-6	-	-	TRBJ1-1	TGTGCCAGCAGCTTGGTGGACAGATTGAACACTGAAGTTTTCTTT	CASSLVDRLNTEVFF
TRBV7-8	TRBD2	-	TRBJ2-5	TGTGCCAGCAGGTCGCTAGCGGAAGACCAAGAGACCCAGTACTTC	CASRSLAEDQETQYF
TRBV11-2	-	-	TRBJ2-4	TGTGCCAGCAGCTTACAGGGGATAAACATTCAGTACTTC	CASSLQGINIQYF
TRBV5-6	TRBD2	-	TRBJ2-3	TGTGCCAGCAGCTTGGGACTAGCCGAGTCCGGAGATACGCAGTATTTT	CASSLGLAESGDTQYF
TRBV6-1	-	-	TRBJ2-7	TGTGCCAGCAATGGTTACTACGAGCAGTACTTC	CASNGYYEQYF
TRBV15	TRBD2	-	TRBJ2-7	TGTGCCACCAGCGGAGCGGGAGACTTCGACGAGCAGTACTTC	CATSGAGDFDEQYF
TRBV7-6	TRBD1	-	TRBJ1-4	TGTGCCAGCAGCTTTCAACAGGGGGGCGGTGAAAAACTGTTTTTT	CASSFQQGGGEKLFF
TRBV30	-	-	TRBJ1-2	TGTGCCAGTCTACAGGAATCAGATTATGGCTACACCTTC	CASLQESDYGYTF
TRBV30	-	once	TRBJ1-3	TGTGCCTGGAGTGTCCAGGATCGCTCTGGAAACACCATATATTTT	CAWSVQDRSGNTIYF
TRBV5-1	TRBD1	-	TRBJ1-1	TGCGCCAGCAGCTCATCGACAGGGGCGGCTCGGGTCGGAGCTTTCTTT	CASSSSTGAARVGAFF
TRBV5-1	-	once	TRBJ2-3	TGCGCCAGCAGGGGGGAGGGCACAGATACGCAGTATTTT	CASRGEGTDTQYF
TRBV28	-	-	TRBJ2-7	TGTGCCAGCAGTTTAGTGAGTGTCCAGTACTTC	CASSLVSVQYF
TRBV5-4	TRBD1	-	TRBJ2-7	TGTGCCAGCAGCTCCGTACAGGGGATCTACGAGCAGTACTTC	CASSSVQGIYEQYF
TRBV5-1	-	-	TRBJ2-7	TGCGCCAGCAGCCGGACAGAGTCCTACGAGCAGTACTTC	CASSRTESYEQYF
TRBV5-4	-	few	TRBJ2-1	TGTGCCAGCAGCTTGGCAAGCGGAGGGAGATACAATGAGCAGTTCTTC	CASSLASGGRYNEQFF
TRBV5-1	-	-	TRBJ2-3	TGCGCCAGCAGCTTGGACAGGGGCACAGATACGCAGTATTTT	CASSLDRGTDTQYF
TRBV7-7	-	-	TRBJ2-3	TGTGCTAGCAGCCAGAGGACAGTCACAGATACGCAGTATTTT	CASSQRTVTDTQYF
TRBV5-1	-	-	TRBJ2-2	TGCGCCAGCAGCTTGGGACAGTTGACCGGGGAGCTGTTTTTT	CASSLGQLTGELFF
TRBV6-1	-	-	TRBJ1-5	TGTGCCAGCAGTGAGCGAGACAGGAATAATCAGCCCCAGCATTTT	CASSERDRNNQPQHF
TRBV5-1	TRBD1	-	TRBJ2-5	TGCGCCAGCAGCGCCGGGACAGCCAGGGAGACCCAGTACTTC	CASSAGTARETQYF
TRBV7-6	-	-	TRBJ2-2	TGTGCCAGCAGCTTAGACAGGGACGGGGAGCTGTTTTTT	CASSLDRDGELFF
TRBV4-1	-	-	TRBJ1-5	TGCGCCAGCAGCCACACGGTTGAGGCCCAGGGAAATCAGCCCCAGCATTTT	CASSHTVEAQGNQPQHF
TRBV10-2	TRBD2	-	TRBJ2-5	TGCGCCAGCAGTGAGGGGGGGGTCCAAGAGACCCAGTACTTC	CASSEGGVQETQYF
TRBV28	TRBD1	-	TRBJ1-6	TGTGCCAGCAAAGCTGACAGGGGCTTTGGTTATTCACCCCTCCACTTT	CASKADRGFGYSPLHF
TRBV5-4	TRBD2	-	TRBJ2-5	TGTGCCAGCAGCTTGCTTAGCGGGCTATTGGTGGAGGAGACCCAGTACTTC	CASSLLSGLLVEETQYF
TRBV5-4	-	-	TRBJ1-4	TGTGCCAGCAGCTCCGGGGGGCCAACTAATGAAAAACTGTTTTTT	CASSSGGPTNEKLFF
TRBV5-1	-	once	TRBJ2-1	TGCGCCAGCAGCTTGGTAGGAGGTCTTACAGGAGGGGATGAGCAGTTCTTC	CASSLVGGLTGGDEQFF
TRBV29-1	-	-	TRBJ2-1	TGCAGCGTTGAAGTCCGGGCAGGGGATGAGCAGTTCTTC	CSVEVRAGDEQFF
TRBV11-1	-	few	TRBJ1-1	TGTGCCAGCAGCTCTGGGGGGGGGCGGAACACTGAAGCTTTCTTT	CASSSGGGRNTEAFF
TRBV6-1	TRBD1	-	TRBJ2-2	TGTGCCAGCAGTCCGACAGGGAGTCACGGGGAGCTGTTTTTT	CASSPTGSHGELFF
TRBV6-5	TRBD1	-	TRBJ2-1	TGTGCCAGCAGCAAAGTAGACAGGGGGAATGAGCAGTTCTTC	CASSKVDRGNEQFF
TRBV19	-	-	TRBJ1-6	TGTGCCAGTAGTATCAAAGGGAGGGATCCCCTCCACTTT	CASSIKGRDPLHF
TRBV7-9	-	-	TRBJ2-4	TGTTCCAGCAAGGGGGCCAAAAACATTCAGTACTTC	CSSKGAKNIQYF
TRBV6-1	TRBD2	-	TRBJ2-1	TGTGCCAGCAAGCCGGGACTAGCAGGCTACAATGAGCAGTTCTTC	CASKPGLAGYNEQFF